This T cell receptor beta chain was captured by sequencing in a study of T cell responses to AZD1222 COVID-19 vaccine. Study conclusions and caveats: White British ancestry dominated among donors, who included more females, and clonal diversity was possibly underestimated. An increase in Spike-specific TCR breadth and depth was observed after two AZD1222 doses. Repertoire collection took place solely once the T cell response had peaked. Targeting of unmutated variant regions was reportedly seen in nearly half of spike-specific TCRs.

Of note for this clone: No antigen is known for it.

This table comes from immunoSEQ multiplex PCR, and its TCRdb copy is limited to in-frame clones, with some not included. The sample lists 65,000 to 80,000 clones; 88% were seen once. Sequencing used peripheral blood, obtained 28 days after the second dose of the MenACWY control vaccine. The TCR was taken from an adult who received the MenACWY meningococcal vaccine as a control.

CDR3 region: CASSPDRLAKNIQYF. The DNA for the CDR3 is TGTGCCAGCAGCCCGGACAGGCTAGCCAAAAACATTCAGTACTTC. This sequence joins TRBV3-1 (or the pseudogene TRBV3-2) and TRBJ2-4, with 7 bases identical to TRBD1. The CDR3 covers 15 residues. CDR1 is LGHDT, CDR2 YNNKEL, per germline (reference sequence). The V gene end was trimmed by 4 bases and the J gene end by 0 bases; junction bases not matched to a gene: 3.